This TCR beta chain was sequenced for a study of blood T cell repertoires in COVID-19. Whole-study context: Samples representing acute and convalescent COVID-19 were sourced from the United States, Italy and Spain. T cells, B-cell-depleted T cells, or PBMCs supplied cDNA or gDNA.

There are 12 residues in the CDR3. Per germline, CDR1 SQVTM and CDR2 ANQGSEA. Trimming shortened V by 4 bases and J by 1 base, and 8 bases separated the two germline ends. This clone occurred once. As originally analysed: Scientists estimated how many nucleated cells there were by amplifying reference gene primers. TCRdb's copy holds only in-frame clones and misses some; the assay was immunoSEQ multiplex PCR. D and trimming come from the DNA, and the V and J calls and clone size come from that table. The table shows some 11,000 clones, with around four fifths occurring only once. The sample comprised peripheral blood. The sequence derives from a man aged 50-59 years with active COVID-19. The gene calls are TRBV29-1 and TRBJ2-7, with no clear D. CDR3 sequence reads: CSVVSGSYEQYF. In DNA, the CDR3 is TGCAGCGTTGTGTCCGGGTCCTACGAGCAGTACTTC.